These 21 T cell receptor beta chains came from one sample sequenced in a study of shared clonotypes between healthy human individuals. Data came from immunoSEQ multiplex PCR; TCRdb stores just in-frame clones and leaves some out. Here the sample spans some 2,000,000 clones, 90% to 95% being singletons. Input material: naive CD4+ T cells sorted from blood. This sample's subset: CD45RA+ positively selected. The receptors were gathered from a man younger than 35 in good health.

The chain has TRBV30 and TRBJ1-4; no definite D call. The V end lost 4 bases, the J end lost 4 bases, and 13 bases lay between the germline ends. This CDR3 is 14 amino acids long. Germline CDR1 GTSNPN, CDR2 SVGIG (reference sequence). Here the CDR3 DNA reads TGTGCCTGGACCGCCATGGGGATTAATGAAAAACTGTTTTTT. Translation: CAWTAMGINEKLFF.

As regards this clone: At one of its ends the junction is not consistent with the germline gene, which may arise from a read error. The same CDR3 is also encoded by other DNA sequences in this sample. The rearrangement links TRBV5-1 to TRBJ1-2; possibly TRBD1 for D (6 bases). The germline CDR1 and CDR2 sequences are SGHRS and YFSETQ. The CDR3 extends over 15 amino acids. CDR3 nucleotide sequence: TGCGCCAGCAGCTTGGGGACAGTTAATAACTACGGCTACACCTTC. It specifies CASSLGTVNNYGYTF.

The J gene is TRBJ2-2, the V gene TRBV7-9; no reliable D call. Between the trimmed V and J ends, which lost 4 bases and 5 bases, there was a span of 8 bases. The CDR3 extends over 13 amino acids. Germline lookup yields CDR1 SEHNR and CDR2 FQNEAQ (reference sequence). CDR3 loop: CASSSMGTGELFF. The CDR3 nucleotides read TGTGCCAGCAGCTCCATGGGGACCGGGGAGCTGTTTTTT.

The CDR3 DNA reads TGTGCCATCAGTTCTTTAACAGGGGGCGTCGAGCAGTACTTC. Translation gives CAISSLTGGVEQYF. The J gene is TRBJ2-7, the V gene TRBV10-3; 9 bases map to TRBD1. CDR3 size: 14 residues. Trimming at V came to 5 bases and at J to 6 bases, leaving 8 bases not matched to a gene. The V gene's germline CDR1 is ENHRY and CDR2 SYGVKD.

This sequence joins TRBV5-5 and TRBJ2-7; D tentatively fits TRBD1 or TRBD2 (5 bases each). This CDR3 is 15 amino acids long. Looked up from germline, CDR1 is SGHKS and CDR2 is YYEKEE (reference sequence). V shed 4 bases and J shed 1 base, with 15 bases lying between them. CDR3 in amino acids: CASSPNAGASYEQYF. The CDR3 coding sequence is TGTGCCAGCAGCCCGAACGCCGGGGCTTCCTACGAGCAGTACTTC.

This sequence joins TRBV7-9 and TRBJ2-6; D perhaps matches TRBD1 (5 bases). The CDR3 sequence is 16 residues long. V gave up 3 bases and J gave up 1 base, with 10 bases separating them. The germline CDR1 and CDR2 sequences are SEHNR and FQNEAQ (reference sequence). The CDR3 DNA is TGTGCCAGCAGCTTGTGGTCAGGGTCTGGGGCCAACGTCCTGACTTTC. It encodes CASSLWSGSGANVLTF.

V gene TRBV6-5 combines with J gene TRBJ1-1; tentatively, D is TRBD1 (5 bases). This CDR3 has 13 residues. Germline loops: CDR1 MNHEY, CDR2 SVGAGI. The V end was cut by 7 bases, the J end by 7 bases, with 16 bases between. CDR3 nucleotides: TGTGCCAGCAAGCCCGGGCGGGGACTTGAAGCTTTCTTT. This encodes CASKPGRGLEAFF.

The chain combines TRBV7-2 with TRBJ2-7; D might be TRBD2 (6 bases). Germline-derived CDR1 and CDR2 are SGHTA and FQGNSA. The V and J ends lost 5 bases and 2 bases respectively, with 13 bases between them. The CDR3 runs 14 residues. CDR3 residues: CASSKPGLTYEQYF. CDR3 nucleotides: TGTGCCAGCAGCAAACCGGGACTCACCTACGAGCAGTACTTC. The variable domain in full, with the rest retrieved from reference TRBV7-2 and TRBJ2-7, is GAGVSQSPSNKVTEKGKDVELRCDPISGHTALYWYRQSLGQGLEFLIYFQGNSAPDKSGLPSDRFSAERTGGSVSTLTIQRTQQEDSAVYLCASSKPGLTYEQYFGPGTRLTVT.

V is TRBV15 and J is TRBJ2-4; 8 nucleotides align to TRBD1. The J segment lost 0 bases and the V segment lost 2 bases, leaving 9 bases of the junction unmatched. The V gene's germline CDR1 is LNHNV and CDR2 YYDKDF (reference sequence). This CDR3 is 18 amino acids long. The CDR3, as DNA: TGTGCCACCAGCAGACAGGGGGCCGATTCTATAGCCAAAAACATTCAGTACTTC. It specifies CATSRQGADSIAKNIQYF. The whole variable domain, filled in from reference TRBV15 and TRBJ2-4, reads DAMVIQNPRYQVTQFGKPVTLSCSQTLNHNVMYWYQQKSSQAPKLLFHYYDKDFNNEADTPDNFQSRRPNTSFCFLDIRSPGLGDTAMYLCATSRQGADSIAKNIQYFGAGTRLSVL.

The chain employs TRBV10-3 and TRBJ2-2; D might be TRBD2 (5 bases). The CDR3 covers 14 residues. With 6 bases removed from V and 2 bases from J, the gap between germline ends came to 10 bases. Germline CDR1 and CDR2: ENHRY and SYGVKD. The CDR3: CAIRQDSNTGELFF. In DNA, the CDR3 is TGTGCCATCAGGCAGGACTCAAACACCGGGGAGCTGTTTTTT.

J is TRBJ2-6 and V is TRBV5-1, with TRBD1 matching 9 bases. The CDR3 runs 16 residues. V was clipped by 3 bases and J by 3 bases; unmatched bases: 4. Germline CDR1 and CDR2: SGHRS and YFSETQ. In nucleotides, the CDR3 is TGCGCCAGCAGCTCACAGGGGGCGCGTGGGGCCAACGTCCTGACTTTC. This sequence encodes CASSSQGARGANVLTF.

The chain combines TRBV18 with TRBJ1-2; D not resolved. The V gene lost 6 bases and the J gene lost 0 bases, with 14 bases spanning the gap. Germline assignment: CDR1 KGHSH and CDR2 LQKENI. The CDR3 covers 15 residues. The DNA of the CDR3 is TGTGCCAGCTCCCCAGGCAGGCAAGCTAACTATGGCTACACCTTC. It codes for CASSPGRQANYGYTF.

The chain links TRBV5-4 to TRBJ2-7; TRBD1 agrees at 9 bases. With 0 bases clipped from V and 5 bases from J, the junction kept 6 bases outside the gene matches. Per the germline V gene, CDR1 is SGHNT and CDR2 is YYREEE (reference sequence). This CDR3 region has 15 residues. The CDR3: CASSLAGQGYDEQYF. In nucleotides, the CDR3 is TGTGCCAGCAGCTTGGCCGGACAGGGGTACGACGAGCAGTACTTC.

DNA for the CDR3: TGTGCCAGCAGTGATGACGGGGGCCTGAGGCCCCAGCATTTT. Translating gives CASSDDGGLRPQHF. The chain carries TRBV2 and TRBJ1-5; D might be TRBD1 (6 bases). V was pared by 3 bases and J by 9 bases, with 15 bases between. CDR1 is SNHLY, CDR2 FYNNEI, per germline. The CDR3 covers 14 residues.

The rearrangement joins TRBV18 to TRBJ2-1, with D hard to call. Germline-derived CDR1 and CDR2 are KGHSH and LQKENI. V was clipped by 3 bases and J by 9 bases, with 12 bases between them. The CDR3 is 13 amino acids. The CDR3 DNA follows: TGTGCCAGCTCACCCAAGGTGCGAGTTGAGCAGTTCTTC. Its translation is CASSPKVRVEQFF.

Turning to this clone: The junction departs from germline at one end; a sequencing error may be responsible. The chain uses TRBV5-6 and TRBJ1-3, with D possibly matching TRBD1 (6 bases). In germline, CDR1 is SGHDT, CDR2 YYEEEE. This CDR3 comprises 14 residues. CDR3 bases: TGTGCCAGCAGCTTCTCGGGGGCTGGCAACACCATATATTTT. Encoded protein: CASSFSGAGNTIYF. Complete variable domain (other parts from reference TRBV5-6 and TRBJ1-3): DAGVTQSPTHLIKTRGQQVTLRCSPKSGHDTVSWYQQALGQGPQFIFQYYEEEERQRGNFPDRFSGHQFPNYSSELNVNALLLGDSALYLCASSFSGAGNTIYFGEGSWLTVV.

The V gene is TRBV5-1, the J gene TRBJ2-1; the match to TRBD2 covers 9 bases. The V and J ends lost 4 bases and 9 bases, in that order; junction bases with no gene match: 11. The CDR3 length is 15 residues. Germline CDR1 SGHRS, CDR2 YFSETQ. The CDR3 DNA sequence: TGCGCCAGCAGCCCCCGGGGTAGCGGGAGTACTGAGCAGTTCTTC. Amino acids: CASSPRGSGSTEQFF.

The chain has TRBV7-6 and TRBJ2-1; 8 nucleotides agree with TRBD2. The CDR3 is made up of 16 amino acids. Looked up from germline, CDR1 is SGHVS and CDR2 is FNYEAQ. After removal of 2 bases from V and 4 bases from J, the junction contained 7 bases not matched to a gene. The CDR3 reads CASSLKIGTSYNEQFF. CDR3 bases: TGTGCCAGCAGCTTAAAGATAGGGACTAGTTACAATGAGCAGTTCTTC.

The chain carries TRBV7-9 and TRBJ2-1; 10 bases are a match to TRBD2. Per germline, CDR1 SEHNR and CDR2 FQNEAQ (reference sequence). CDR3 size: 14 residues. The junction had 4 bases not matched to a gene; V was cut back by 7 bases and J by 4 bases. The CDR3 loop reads CASNPLAGYNEQFF. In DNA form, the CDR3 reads TGTGCCAGCAACCCACTAGCGGGGTACAATGAGCAGTTCTTC.

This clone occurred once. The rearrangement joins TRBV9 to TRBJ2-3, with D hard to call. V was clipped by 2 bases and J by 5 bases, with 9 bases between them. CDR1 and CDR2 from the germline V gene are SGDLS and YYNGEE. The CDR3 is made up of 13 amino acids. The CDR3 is CASSVLPEDTQYF. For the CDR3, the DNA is TGTGCCAGCAGCGTTCTTCCGGAAGATACGCAGTATTTT.

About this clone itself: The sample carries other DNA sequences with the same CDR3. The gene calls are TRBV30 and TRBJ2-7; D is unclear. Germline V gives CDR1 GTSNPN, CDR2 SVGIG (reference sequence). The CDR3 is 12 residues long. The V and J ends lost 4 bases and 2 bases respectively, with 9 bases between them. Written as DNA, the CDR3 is TGTGCCTGGACGGGCACCACCTACGAGCAGTACTTC. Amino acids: CAWTGTTYEQYF.